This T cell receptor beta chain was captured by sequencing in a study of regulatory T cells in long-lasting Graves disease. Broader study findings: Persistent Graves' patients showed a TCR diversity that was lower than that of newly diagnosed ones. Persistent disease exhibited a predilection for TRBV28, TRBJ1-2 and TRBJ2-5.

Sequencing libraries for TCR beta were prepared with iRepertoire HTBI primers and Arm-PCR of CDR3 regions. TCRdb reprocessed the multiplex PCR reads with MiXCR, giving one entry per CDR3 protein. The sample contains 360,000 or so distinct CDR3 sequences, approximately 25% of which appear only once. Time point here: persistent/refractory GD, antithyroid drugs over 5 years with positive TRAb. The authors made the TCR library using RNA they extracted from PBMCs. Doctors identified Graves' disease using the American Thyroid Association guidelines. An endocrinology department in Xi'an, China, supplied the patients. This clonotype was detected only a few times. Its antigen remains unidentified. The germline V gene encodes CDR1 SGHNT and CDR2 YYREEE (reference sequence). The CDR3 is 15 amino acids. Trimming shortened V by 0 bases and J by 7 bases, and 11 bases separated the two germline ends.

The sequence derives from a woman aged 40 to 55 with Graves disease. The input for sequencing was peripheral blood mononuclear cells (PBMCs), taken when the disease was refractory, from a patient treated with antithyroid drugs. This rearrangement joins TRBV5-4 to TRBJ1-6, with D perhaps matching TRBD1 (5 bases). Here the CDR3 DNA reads TGTGCCAGCAGCTTGGTTTTAGGGGACAATTCACCCCTCCACTTT. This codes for CASSLVLGDNSPLHF. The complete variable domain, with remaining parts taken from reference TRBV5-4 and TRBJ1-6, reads ETGVTQSPTHLIKTRGQQVTLRCSSQSGHNTVSWYQQALGQGPQFIFQYYREEENGRGNFPPRFSGLQFPNYSSELNVNALELDDSALYLCASSLVLGDNSPLHFGNGTRLTVT.